The T cell receptor beta chain under discussion was sequenced for a study of immune cell composition in non-small cell lung cancer. Regarding the study as a whole: TIL tumour reactivity correlated with maximal tumour-associated clone frequency in adenocarcinoma.

Details on this clone: The target antigen is unknown.

Libraries were prepared by immunoSEQ multiplex PCR; TCRdb keeps only in-frame clonotypes and omits some of them. The top ten clones hold 20% to 25% of a sample with about 4,900 clones, 65% to 80% of them seen once. Germline V gene sequence: CDR1 SGHRS, CDR2 YFSETQ. The V and J ends lost 5 bases and 0 bases respectively, with 11 bases between them. This CDR3 is 14 amino acids long. Sequences were obtained from lung tumor tissue. The sequence derives from a human donor with non-small cell lung cancer. J is TRBJ1-1 and V is TRBV5-1; D unclear. The CDR3 DNA reads TGCGCCAGCAGTCCAACAGTTATGAACACTGAAGCTTTCTTT. The encoded protein is CASSPTVMNTEAFF.